Given below is one T cell receptor beta chain in context. Antigen: not known. These donors were members of the roughly 110-subject validation cohort, a group separate from the roughly 700-subject first cohort. The record originates from a study of cytomegalovirus exposure and HLA in healthy donors. The data were produced by immunoSEQ multiplex PCR, yet TCRdb's version contains in-frame clones alone and is incomplete. The sample lists 130,000 or so clones, 85% to 90% occurring once. Overall study results and limits: The classifier reportedly diagnosed cytomegalovirus status with high specificity and sensitivity. The study recorded 150 to 200 TCR beta chains that were cytomegalovirus-associated. For most TCR sequences rarity was the rule, although some public TCRs occurred in many donors.

The CDR3 totals 16 residues. From germline, CDR1 is SGHVS and CDR2 FQNEAQ. With 11 bases clipped from V and 0 bases from J, the junction kept 15 bases outside the gene matches. The V call is TRBV7-8, the J call TRBJ2-5; 7 nucleotides align to TRBD1. This receptor was obtained from a woman younger than 35 in good health and CMV-seropositive. Sequenced: PBMCs. CDR3 sequence reads: CAAGDRDDMNQETQYF. The CDR3 nucleotides read TGTGCCGCCGGAGACAGGGATGATATGAACCAAGAGACCCAGTACTTC.